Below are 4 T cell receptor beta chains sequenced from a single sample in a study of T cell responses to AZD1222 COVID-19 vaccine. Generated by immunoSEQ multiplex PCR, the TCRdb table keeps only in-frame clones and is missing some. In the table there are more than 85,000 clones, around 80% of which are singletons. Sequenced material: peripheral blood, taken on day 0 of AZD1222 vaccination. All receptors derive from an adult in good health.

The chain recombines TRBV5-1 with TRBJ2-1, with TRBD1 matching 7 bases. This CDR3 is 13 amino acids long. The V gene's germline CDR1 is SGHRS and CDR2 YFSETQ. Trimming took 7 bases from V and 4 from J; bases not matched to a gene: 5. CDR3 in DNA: TGCGCCAGCGGAGGACAGGCTTACAATGAGCAGTTCTTC. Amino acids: CASGGQAYNEQFF.

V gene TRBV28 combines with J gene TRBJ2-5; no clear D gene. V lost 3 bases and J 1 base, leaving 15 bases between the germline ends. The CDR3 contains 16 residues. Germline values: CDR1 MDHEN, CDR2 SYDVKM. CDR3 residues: CASSLIGSAIQETQYF. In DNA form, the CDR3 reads TGTGCCAGCAGTTTGATCGGGTCAGCGATCCAAGAGACCCAGTACTTC.

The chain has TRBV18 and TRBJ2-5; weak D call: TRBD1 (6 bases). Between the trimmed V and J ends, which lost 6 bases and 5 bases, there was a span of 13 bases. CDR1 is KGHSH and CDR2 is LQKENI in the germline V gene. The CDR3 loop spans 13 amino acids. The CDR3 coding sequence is TGTGCCAGCTCGAAACAGAGGGGGGAGACCCAGTACTTC. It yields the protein CASSKQRGETQYF.

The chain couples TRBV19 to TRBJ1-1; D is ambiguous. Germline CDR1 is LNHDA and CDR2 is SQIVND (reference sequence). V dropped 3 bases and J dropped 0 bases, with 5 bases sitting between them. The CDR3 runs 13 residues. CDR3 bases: TGTGCCAGTAGTATTTCGTTGAACACTGAAGCTTTCTTT. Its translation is CASSISLNTEAFF. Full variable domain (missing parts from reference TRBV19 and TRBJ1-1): DGGITQSPKYLFRKEGQNVTLSCEQNLNHDAMYWYRQDPGQGLRLIYYSQIVNDFQKGDIAEGYSVSREKKESFPLTVTSAQKNPTAFYLCASSISLNTEAFFGQGTRLTVV.